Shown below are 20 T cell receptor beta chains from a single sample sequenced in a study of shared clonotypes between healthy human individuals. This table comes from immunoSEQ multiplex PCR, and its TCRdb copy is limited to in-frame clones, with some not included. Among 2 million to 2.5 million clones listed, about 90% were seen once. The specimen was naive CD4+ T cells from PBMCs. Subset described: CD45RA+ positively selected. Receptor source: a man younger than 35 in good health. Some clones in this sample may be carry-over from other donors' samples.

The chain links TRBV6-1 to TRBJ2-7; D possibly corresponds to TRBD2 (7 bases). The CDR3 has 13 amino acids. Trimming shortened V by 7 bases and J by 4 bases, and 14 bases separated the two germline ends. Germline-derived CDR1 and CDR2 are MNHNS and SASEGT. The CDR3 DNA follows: TGTGCCAGCACCGAGGGGGGGCGTTACGAGCAGTACTTC. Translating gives CASTEGGRYEQYF.

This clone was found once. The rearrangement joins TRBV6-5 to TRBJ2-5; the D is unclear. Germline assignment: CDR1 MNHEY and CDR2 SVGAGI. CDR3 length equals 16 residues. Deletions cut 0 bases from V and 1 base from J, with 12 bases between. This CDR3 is CASSYSIGLGQETQYF. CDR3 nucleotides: TGTGCCAGCAGTTACTCGATCGGGCTAGGCCAAGAGACCCAGTACTTC.

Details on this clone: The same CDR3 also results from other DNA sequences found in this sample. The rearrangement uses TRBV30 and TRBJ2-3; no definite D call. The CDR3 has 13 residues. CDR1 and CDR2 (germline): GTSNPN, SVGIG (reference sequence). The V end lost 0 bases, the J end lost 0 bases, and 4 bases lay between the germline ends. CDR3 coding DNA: TGTGCCTGGAGTGTCAGCAGCACAGATACGCAGTATTTT. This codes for CAWSVSSTDTQYF.

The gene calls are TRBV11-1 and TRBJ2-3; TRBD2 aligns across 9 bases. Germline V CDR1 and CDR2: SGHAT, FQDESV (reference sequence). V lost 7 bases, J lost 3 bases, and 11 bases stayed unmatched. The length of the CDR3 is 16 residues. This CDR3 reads CASTLSGGRVTDTQYF. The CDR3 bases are TGTGCCAGCACCCTTTCTGGCGGGAGGGTGACAGATACGCAGTATTTT. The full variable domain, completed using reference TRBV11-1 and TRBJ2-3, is EAEVAQSPRYKITEKSQAVAFWCDPISGHATLYWYRQILGQGPELLVQFQDESVVDDSQLPKDRFSAERLKGVDSTLKIQPAELGDSAMYLCASTLSGGRVTDTQYFGPGTRLTVL.

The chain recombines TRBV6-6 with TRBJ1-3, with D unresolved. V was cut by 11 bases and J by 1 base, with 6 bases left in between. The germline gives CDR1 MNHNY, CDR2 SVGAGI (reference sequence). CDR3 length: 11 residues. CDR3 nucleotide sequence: TGTGCCGGTATGTCTGGAAACACCATATATTTT. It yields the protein CAGMSGNTIYF.

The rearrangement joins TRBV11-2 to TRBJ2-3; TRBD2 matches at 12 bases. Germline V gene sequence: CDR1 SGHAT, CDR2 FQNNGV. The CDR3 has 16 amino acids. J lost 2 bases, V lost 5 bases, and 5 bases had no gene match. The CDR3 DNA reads TGTGCCAGCAGCCTACGGACTAGCGGGACCACAGATACGCAGTATTTT. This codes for CASSLRTSGTTDTQYF.

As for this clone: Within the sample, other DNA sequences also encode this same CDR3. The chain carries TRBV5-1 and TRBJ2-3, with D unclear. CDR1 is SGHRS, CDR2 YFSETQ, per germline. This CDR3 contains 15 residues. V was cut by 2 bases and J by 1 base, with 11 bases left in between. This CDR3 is CASSFGSGGTDTQYF. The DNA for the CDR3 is TGCGCCAGCAGCTTTGGTTCTGGGGGCACAGATACGCAGTATTTT.

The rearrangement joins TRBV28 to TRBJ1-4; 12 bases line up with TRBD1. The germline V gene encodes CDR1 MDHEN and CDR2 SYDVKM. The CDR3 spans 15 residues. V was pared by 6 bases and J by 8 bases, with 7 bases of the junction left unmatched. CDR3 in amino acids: CASRPGQGAFEKLFF. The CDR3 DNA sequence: TGTGCCAGCAGGCCGGGACAGGGGGCTTTCGAAAAACTGTTTTTT.

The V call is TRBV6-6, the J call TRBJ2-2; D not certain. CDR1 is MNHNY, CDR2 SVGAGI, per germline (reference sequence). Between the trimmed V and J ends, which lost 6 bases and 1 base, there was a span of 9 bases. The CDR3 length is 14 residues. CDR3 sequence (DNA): TGTGCCAGCAGACTACTGCAGAACACCGGGGAGCTGTTTTTT. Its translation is CASRLLQNTGELFF.

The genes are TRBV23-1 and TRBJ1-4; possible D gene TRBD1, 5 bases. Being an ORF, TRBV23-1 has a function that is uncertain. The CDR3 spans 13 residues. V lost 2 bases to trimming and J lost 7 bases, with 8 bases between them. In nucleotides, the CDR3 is TGCGCCAGCAGTCAAGGGGGGTTTGAAAAACTGTTTTTT. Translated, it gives CASSQGGFEKLFF.

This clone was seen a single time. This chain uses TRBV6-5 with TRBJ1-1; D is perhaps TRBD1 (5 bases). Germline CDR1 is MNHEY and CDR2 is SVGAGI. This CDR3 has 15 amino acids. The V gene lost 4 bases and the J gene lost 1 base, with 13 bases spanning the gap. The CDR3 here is CASSSDRDGNTEAFF. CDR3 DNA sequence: TGTGCCAGCAGTTCAGACCGGGACGGGAACACTGAAGCTTTCTTT.

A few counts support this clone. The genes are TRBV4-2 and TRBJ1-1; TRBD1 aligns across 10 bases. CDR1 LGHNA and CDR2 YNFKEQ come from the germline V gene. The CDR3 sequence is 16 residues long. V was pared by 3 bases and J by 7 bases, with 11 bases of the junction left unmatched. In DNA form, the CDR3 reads TGTGCCAGCAGCCACGACCGGGACAGGGGCCTAGGTGAAGCTTTCTTT. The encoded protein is CASSHDRDRGLGEAFF.

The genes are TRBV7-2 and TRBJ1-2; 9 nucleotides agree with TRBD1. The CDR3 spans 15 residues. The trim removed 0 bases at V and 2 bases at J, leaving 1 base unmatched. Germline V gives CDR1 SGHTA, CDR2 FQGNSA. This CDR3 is CASSLAGQGNYGYTF. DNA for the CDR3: TGTGCCAGCAGCTTAGCGGGACAGGGAAACTATGGCTACACCTTC. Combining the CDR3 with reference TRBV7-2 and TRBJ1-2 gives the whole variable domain GAGVSQSPSNKVTEKGKDVELRCDPISGHTALYWYRQSLGQGLEFLIYFQGNSAPDKSGLPSDRFSAERTGGSVSTLTIQRTQQEDSAVYLCASSLAGQGNYGYTFGSGTRLTVV.

CDR3 sequence reads: CASSGERGSGANVLTF. The CDR3 DNA sequence: TGTGCCAGCAGCGGGGAAAGGGGATCCGGGGCCAACGTCCTGACTTTC. The rearrangement joins TRBV9 to TRBJ2-6, with D perhaps TRBD1 (5 bases). The germline gives CDR1 SGDLS, CDR2 YYNGEE. CDR3 size: 16 residues. V lost 3 bases and J lost 4, with 14 bases in between.

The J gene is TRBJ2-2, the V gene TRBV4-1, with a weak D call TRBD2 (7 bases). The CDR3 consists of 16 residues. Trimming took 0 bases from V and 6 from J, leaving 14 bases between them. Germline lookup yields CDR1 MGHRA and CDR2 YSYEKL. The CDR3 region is CASSQDLGGAPGELFF. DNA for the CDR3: TGCGCCAGCAGCCAAGATTTGGGGGGGGCGCCCGGGGAGCTGTTTTTT.

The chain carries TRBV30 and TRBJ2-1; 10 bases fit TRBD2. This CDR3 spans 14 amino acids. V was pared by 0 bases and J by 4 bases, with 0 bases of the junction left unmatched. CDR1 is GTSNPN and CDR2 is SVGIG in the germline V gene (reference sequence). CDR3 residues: CAWSVLAGYNEQFF. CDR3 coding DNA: TGTGCCTGGAGTGTACTAGCGGGGTACAATGAGCAGTTCTTC.

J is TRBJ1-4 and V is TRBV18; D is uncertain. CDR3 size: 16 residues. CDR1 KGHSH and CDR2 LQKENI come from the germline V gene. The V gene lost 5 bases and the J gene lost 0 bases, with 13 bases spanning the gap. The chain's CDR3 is CASSYSPPTTNEKLFF. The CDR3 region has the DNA TGTGCCAGCTCATACTCCCCCCCAACAACTAATGAAAAACTGTTTTTT. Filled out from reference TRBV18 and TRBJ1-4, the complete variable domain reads NAGVMQNPRHLVRRRGQEARLRCSPMKGHSHVYWYRQLPEEGLKFMVYLQKENIIDESGMPKERFSAEFPKEGPSILRIQQVVRGDSAAYFCASSYSPPTTNEKLFFGSGTQLSVL.

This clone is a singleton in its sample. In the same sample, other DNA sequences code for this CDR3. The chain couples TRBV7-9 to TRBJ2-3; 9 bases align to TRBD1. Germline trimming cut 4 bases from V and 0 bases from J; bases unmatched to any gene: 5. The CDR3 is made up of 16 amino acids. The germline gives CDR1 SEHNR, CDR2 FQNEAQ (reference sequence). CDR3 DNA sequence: TGTGCCAGCAGCTCGGGACAGGGCGGTAGCACAGATACGCAGTATTTT. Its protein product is CASSSGQGGSTDTQYF. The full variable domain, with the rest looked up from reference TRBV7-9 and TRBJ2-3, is DTGVSQNPRHKITKRGQNVTFRCDPISEHNRLYWYRQTLGQGPEFLTYFQNEAQLEKSRLLSDRFSAERPKGSFSTLEIQRTEQGDSAMYLCASSSGQGGSTDTQYFGPGTRLTVL.

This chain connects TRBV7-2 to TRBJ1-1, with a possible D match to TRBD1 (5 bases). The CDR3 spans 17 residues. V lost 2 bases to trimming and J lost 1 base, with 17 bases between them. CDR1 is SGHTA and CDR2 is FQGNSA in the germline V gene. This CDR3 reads CASSLKSRVGRNTEAFF. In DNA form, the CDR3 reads TGTGCCAGCAGCTTAAAATCCAGGGTTGGGAGGAACACTGAAGCTTTCTTT. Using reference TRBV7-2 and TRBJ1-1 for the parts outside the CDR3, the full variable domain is GAGVSQSPSNKVTEKGKDVELRCDPISGHTALYWYRQSLGQGLEFLIYFQGNSAPDKSGLPSDRFSAERTGGSVSTLTIQRTQQEDSAVYLCASSLKSRVGRNTEAFFGQGTRLTVV.

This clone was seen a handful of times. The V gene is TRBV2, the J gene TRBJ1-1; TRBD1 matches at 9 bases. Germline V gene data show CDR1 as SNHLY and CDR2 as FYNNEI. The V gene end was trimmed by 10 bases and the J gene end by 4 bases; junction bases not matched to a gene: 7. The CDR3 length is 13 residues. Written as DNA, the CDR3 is TGTGCCACAAACCGGGACAGGGTCACTGAAGCTTTCTTT. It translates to CATNRDRVTEAFF.